Following are 16 T cell receptor beta chains from one sample sequenced in a study of T cell changes during pregnancy in multiple sclerosis. The repertoire was sequenced with immunoSEQ multiplex PCR; TCRdb's copy has only in-frame clones and lacks some. The sample has 90,000 to 120,000 clones, roughly 92% seen once. The sequenced sample was peripheral blood, obtained in the second trimester of pregnancy. Receptors were obtained from a female donor with multiple sclerosis, enrolled in a pregnancy study.

Note on this clone: Distinct nucleotide sequences in the sample also encode this CDR3. Written as DNA, the CDR3 is TGTGCCAGCAGTGAGGGCAGGGGAAATGAAAAACTGTTTTTT. This translates into CASSEGRGNEKLFF. This chain links TRBV2 with TRBJ1-4; possible D gene TRBD1, 6 bases. The CDR3 loop spans 14 amino acids. V lost 3 bases and J lost 5, with 10 bases in between. Germline V lookup: CDR1 SNHLY, CDR2 FYNNEI.

The chain combines TRBV19 with TRBJ1-1; D ambiguous. Trimming shortened V by 2 bases and J by 1 base, and 11 bases separated the two germline ends. This CDR3 region has 15 residues. Germline CDR1 reads LNHDA; CDR2 reads SQIVND (reference sequence). CDR3 region: CASSIFGSANTEAFF. The CDR3 DNA follows: TGTGCCAGTAGTATATTTGGCAGCGCGAACACTGAAGCTTTCTTT.

The CDR3 region has the DNA TGCGCCAGCTCCCATGCCTTAACGGGACAGGGATACGAGCAGTACTTC. Protein product: CASSHALTGQGYEQYF. V usage is TRBV10-1 and J usage is TRBJ2-7; 9 bases map to TRBD1. Germline lookup yields CDR1 WNHNN and CDR2 SYGVQD (reference sequence). Losses at the gene ends were 8 bases for V and 4 bases for J; bases not matched to a gene: 15. The CDR3 contains 16 residues.

The chain is built from TRBV6-1 and TRBJ2-7; D not resolved. The V gene lost 3 bases and the J gene lost 5 bases, with 17 bases spanning the gap. The V gene's germline CDR1 is MNHNS and CDR2 SASEGT. CDR3 length: 15 residues. CDR3 DNA: TGTGCCAGCAGTGACCTAGGAAAATTGAGCGACGAGCAGTACTTC. Protein product: CASSDLGKLSDEQYF.

The gene calls are TRBV7-2 and TRBJ1-5, with 7 bases identical to TRBD1. Looked up from germline, CDR1 is SGHTA and CDR2 is FQGNSA. The CDR3 runs to 15 residues. Trimming cost V 6 bases and J 4 bases; bases outside gene matches: 9. Here the CDR3 reads CASSPSAGGNQPQHF. CDR3 nucleotide sequence: TGTGCCAGCAGTCCCTCGGCAGGGGGTAATCAGCCCCAGCATTTT.

This sequence joins TRBV20-1 and TRBJ1-2; no clear D gene. Per germline, CDR1 DFQATT and CDR2 SNEGSKA (reference sequence). Trimming shortened V by 3 bases and J by 6 bases, and 2 bases separated the two germline ends. CDR3 length: 9 amino acids. In DNA form, the CDR3 reads TGCAGTGCTAGCGATGGCTACACCTTC. Translated: CSASDGYTF.

The J gene is TRBJ2-7, the V gene TRBV7-2; TRBD1 agrees at 7 bases. This CDR3 spans 13 amino acids. From germline, CDR1 is SGHTA and CDR2 FQGNSA. J gave up 4 bases and V 4 bases, and 4 bases lay outside the gene matches. The CDR3 coding sequence is TGTGCCAGCAGCTCCGACAGGGTATACGAGCAGTACTTC. It translates to CASSSDRVYEQYF.

This clone was found a few times. The chain couples TRBV2 to TRBJ1-1; D is unclear. V shed 5 bases and J shed 1 base, with 8 bases lying between them. The germline gives CDR1 SNHLY, CDR2 FYNNEI. The length of the CDR3 is 13 residues. In DNA form, the CDR3 reads TGTGCCAGCAGTTCATTCCAGAACACTGAAGCTTTCTTT. It is translated as CASSSFQNTEAFF.

The chain combines TRBV9 with TRBJ2-1, with 8 bases that match TRBD2. V trimming: 4 bases; J trimming: 5 bases; junction bases outside the gene matches: 14. The CDR3 covers 17 residues. Germline assignment: CDR1 SGDLS and CDR2 YYNGEE. The CDR3, as DNA: TGTGCCAGCAGCCCGAGATCTAGCGGGCCTTCACACAATGAGCAGTTCTTC. Translation gives CASSPRSSGPSHNEQFF.

The V gene is TRBV7-2, the J gene TRBJ2-5; 8 nucleotides line up with TRBD2. Germline-derived CDR1 and CDR2 are SGHTA and FQGNSA. CDR3 size: 17 residues. Trimming took 2 bases from V and 5 from J; bases not matched to a gene: 13. The CDR3 nucleotides are TGTGCCAGCAGCTTATTTTACCCTAGCGGGTTTGGGGAGACCCAGTACTTC. It is translated as CASSLFYPSGFGETQYF.

The rearrangement uses TRBV2 and TRBJ1-5; 7 bases line up with TRBD1. Germline trimming cut 3 bases from V and 1 base from J; bases unmatched to any gene: 0. CDR3 length equals 14 residues. Germline CDR1 SNHLY, CDR2 FYNNEI. CDR3 amino acids: CASSEGQSNQPQHF. The CDR3 coding sequence is TGTGCCAGCAGTGAGGGACAGAGCAATCAGCCCCAGCATTTT.

V and J are TRBV28 and TRBJ2-5, with D possibly being TRBD1 (6 bases). V lost 6 bases and J lost 5, with 16 bases in between. The germline CDR1 and CDR2 sequences are MDHEN and SYDVKM. The length of the CDR3 is 14 residues. Written as DNA, the CDR3 is TGTGCCAGCAGAGATAAAAGGGGGTACGAGACCCAGTACTTC. It translates to CASRDKRGYETQYF.

The chain employs TRBV28 and TRBJ2-4; D may be TRBD2 (6 bases). V lost 3 bases and J 0 bases, leaving 12 bases between the germline ends. Germline V gives CDR1 MDHEN, CDR2 SYDVKM. CDR3 size: 16 residues. The CDR3 bases are TGTGCCAGCAGTTTGCGACTAGGGGCAGCCAAAAACATTCAGTACTTC. This gives the protein CASSLRLGAAKNIQYF. Combining the CDR3 with reference TRBV28 and TRBJ2-4 gives the whole variable domain DVKVTQSSRYLVKRTGEKVFLECVQDMDHENMFWYRQDPGLGLRLIYFSYDVKMKEKGDIPEGYSVSREKKERFSLILESASTNQTSMYLCASSLRLGAAKNIQYFGAGTRLSVL.

The chain has TRBV30 and TRBJ2-2; 7 bases are a match to TRBD1. The CDR3 is 16 amino acids. V trimming: 2 bases; J trimming: 3 bases; junction bases outside the gene matches: 9. Germline V gives CDR1 GTSNPN, CDR2 SVGIG (reference sequence). The CDR3 region is CAWSSAGGIYTGELFF. The CDR3 region has the DNA TGTGCCTGGAGTTCAGCAGGGGGAATCTACACCGGGGAGCTGTTTTTT.

CDR3 amino acids: CAWERQGAKDGYTF. Written as DNA, the CDR3 is TGTGCCTGGGAAAGACAGGGGGCGAAGGATGGCTACACCTTC. The chain couples TRBV30 to TRBJ1-2, with 10 bases fitting TRBD1. This CDR3 comprises 14 residues. In germline, CDR1 is GTSNPN, CDR2 SVGIG (reference sequence). J was trimmed by 6 bases and V by 5 bases; bases with no gene match: 9.

The chain uses TRBV5-1 and TRBJ1-1; no clear D. Deletions cut 0 bases from V and 0 bases from J, with 6 bases between. The germline V gene encodes CDR1 SGHRS and CDR2 YFSETQ. CDR3 length: 14 residues. CDR3 coding DNA: TGCGCCAGCAGCTTGGGACACCTGAACACTGAAGCTTTCTTT. It yields the protein CASSLGHLNTEAFF. Full variable domain (rest looked up from reference TRBV5-1 and TRBJ1-1): KAGVTQTPRYLIKTRGQQVTLSCSPISGHRSVSWYQQTPGQGLQFLFEYFSETQRNKGNFPGRFSGRQFSNSRSEMNVSTLELGDSALYLCASSLGHLNTEAFFGQGTRLTVV.